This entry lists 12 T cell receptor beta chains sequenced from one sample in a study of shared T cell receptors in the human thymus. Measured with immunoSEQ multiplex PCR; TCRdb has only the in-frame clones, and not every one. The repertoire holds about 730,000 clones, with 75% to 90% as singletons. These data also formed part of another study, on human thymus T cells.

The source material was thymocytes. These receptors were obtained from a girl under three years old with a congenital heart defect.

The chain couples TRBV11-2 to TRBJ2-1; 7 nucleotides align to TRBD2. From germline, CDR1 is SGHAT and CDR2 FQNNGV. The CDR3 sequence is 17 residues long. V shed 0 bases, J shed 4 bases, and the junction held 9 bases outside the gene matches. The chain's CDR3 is CASSLEYTGGGYNEQFF. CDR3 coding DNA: TGTGCCAGCAGCTTAGAGTACACGGGGGGAGGATACAATGAGCAGTTCTTC.

The CDR3 nucleotides read TGCGCCAGCAGCCATAAAGCAGGGGACGAGCAGTACTTC. It is translated as CASSHKAGDEQYF. The chain employs TRBV4-1 and TRBJ2-7; D is perhaps TRBD1 (6 bases). This CDR3 is built from 13 residues. V lost 3 bases and J 5 bases, leaving 11 bases between the germline ends. CDR1 MGHRA and CDR2 YSYEKL come from the germline V gene.

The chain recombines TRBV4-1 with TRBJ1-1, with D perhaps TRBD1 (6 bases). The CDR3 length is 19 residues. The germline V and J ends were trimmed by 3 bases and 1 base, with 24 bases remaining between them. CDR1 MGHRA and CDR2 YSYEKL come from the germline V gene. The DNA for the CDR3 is TGCGCCAGCAGCCATAGCCCCCAGGGTCAGGGGTGGAGGAACACTGAAGCTTTCTTT. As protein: CASSHSPQGQGWRNTEAFF.

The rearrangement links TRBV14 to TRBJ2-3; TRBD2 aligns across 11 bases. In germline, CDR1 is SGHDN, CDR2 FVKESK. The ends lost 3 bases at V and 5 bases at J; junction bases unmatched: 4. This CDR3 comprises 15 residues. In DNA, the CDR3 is TGTGCCAGCAGCCATCTAGCGGGGGGATTAGATACGCAGTATTTT. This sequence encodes CASSHLAGGLDTQYF.

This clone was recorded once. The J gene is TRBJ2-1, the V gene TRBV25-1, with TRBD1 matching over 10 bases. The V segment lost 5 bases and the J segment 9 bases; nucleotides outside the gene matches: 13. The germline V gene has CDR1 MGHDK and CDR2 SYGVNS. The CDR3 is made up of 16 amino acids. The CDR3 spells CASSPLGTGAFGEQFF. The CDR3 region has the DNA TGTGCCAGCAGTCCCTTGGGGACAGGGGCCTTCGGTGAGCAGTTCTTC.

CDR3 region: CASSQDVLSLTGGRDTEAFF. The CDR3 DNA reads TGCGCCAGCAGCCAAGATGTATTGTCTTTGACAGGGGGCCGGGACACTGAAGCTTTCTTT. The chain recombines TRBV4-3 with TRBJ1-1, with TRBD1 identical over 10 bases. The CDR3 is made up of 20 amino acids. Per the germline V gene, CDR1 is LGHNA and CDR2 is YSLEER. With V trimmed by 0 bases and J by 3 bases, 16 bases remained unmatched.

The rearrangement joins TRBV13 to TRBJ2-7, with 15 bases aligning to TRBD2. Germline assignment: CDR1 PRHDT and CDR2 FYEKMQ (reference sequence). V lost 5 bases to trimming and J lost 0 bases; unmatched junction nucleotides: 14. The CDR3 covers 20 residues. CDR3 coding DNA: TGTGCCAGCAGCCCACAGGCCGGGACTAGCGGGGGGCCTAGCTCCTACGAGCAGTACTTC. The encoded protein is CASSPQAGTSGGPSSYEQYF.

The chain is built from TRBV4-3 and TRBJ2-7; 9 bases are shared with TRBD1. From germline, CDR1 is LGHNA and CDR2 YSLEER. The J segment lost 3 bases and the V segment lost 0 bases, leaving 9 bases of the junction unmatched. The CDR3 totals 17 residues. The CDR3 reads CASSQEFAGTGIYEQYF. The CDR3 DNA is TGCGCCAGCAGCCAAGAGTTTGCGGGGACAGGGATCTACGAGCAGTACTTC.

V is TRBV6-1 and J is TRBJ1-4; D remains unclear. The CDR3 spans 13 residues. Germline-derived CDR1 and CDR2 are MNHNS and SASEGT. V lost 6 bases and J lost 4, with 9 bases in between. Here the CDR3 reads CASRVVLNEKLFF. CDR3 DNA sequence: TGTGCCAGCAGAGTAGTACTTAATGAAAAACTGTTTTTT.

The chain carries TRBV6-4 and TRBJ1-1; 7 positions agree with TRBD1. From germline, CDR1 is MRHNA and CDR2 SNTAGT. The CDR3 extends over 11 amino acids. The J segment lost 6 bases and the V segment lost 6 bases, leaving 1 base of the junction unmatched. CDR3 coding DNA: TGTGCCAGCAGAGGACAGGCTGAAGCTTTCTTT. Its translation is CASRGQAEAFF.

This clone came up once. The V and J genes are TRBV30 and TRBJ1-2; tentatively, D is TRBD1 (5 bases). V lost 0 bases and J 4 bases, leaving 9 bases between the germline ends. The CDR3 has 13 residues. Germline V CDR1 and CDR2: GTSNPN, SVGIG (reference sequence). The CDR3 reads CAWSVSRVYGYTF. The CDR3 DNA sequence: TGTGCCTGGAGTGTATCCAGGGTCTATGGCTACACCTTC.

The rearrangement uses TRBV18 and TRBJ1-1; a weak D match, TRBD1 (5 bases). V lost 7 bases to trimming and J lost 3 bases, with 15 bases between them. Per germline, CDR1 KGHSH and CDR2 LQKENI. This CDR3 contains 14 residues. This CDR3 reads CASLEEGRYTEAFF. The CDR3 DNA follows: TGTGCCAGCTTAGAAGAGGGGAGGTACACTGAAGCTTTCTTT.